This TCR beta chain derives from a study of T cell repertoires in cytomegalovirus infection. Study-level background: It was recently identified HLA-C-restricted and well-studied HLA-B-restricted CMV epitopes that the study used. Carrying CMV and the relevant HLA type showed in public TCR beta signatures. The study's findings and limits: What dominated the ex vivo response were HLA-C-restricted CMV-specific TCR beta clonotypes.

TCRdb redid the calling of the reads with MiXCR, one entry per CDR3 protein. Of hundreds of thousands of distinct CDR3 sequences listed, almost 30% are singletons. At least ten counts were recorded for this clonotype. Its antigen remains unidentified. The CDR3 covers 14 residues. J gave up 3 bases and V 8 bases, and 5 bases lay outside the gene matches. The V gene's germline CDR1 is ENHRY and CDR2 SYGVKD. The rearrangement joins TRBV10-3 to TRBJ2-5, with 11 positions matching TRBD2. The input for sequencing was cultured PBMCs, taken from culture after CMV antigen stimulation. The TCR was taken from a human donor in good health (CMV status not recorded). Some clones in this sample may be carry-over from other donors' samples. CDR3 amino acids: CAIAPSGGKETQYF. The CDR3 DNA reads TGTGCCATCGCTCCTAGCGGGGGGAAAGAGACCCAGTACTTC.